The rows below give T cell receptor beta chains drawn from one sample of a study of T-cell reconstitution after alpha-beta-depleted transplantation in children. TCRdb called the PCR reads again in MiXCR, with one record for every CDR3 protein. This sample has roughly 300,000 distinct CDR3 sequences, with over 8% found just once. The sequencing here drew on PBMCs from the stem cell graft donor, taken from the stem cell graft. These receptor sequences come from a human donor who donated a stem cell graft to a child with SCID. Both conserved end residues are part of each CDR3. The D gene is left open where the match is weak. Part of the rows lack a size; the others show once, few, many or a class for expanded clones.

J gene	V gene	D gene	clone size	CDR3 DNA	CDR3 protein
TRBJ2-2	TRBV20-1	NA	many	TGCAGTGCGATCAGCGGCGGGGAGCTGTTTTTT	CSAISGGELFF
TRBJ1-1	TRBV29-1	TRBD1	NA	TGCAGCGTTGCCCGGACAGGGGTTACTGAAGCTTTCTTT	CSVARTGVTEAFF
TRBJ2-7	TRBV11-2	TRBD1	few	TGTGCCAGCAGCTTCGACAGGGCGTATTCCTACGAGCAGTACTTC	CASSFDRAYSYEQYF
TRBJ1-4	TRBV5-1	NA	many	TGCGCCAGCAGCTTGGCCCAGGGGAAGGGTGAAAAACTGTTTTTT	CASSLAQGKGEKLFF
TRBJ2-7	TRBV5-1	TRBD1	many	TGCGCCAGCAGGACCGGGACAGCCTTCTCCTACGAGCAGTACTTC	CASRTGTAFSYEQYF
TRBJ2-1	TRBV6-5	TRBD2	few	TGTGCCAGCAGTTGGCAGCGGGGGGGCATCTACAATGAGCAGTTCTTC	CASSWQRGGIYNEQFF
TRBJ2-5	TRBV7-9	NA	many	TGTGCCAGCAGCCGGCCCGACATGACCACGGAGACCCAGTACTTC	CASSRPDMTTETQYF
TRBJ1-2	TRBV12-3/TRBV12-4	TRBD1	few	TGTGCCAGCAGTTTAGCAGGGGGCGATGCCCCCCACCGCTATGGCTACACCTTC	CASSLAGGDAPHRYGYTF
TRBJ2-7	TRBV2	NA	many	TGTGCCAGCTACAGGAAGGACTACGAGCAGTACTTC	CASYRKDYEQYF
TRBJ2-7	TRBV12-3/TRBV12-4	NA	NA	TGTGCCAGCAGTTTTCGTCCCGCTGGGGAGCAGTACTTC	CASSFRPAGEQYF
TRBJ2-1	TRBV20-1	TRBD2	few	TGCAGTGCTAGTTCCCCCGGGGGGTCCTACAATGAGCAGTTCTTC	CSASSPGGSYNEQFF
TRBJ2-1	TRBV3-1	TRBD2	many	TGTGCCAGCAGTCTGACTAGCGGGGTCGAGCAGTTCTTC	CASSLTSGVEQFF
TRBJ2-7	TRBV2	TRBD1	NA	TGTGCCAGCAGCCACGGGACAGTGGGCTACGAGCAGTACTTC	CASSHGTVGYEQYF
TRBJ2-3	TRBV12-3/TRBV12-4	NA	few	TGTGCCAGCACCCCCCGAATGGGGGCGCGAGATACGCAGTATTTT	CASTPRMGARDTQYF
TRBJ1-6	TRBV20-1	NA	NA	TGCAGTGCCTCACAGGGTCCCGGTTCACCCCTCCACTTT	CSASQGPGSPLHF
TRBJ2-1	TRBV12-3/TRBV12-4	NA	few	TGTGCCAGCAGTTTAGGGCAGTTGAATGAGCAGTTCTTC	CASSLGQLNEQFF
TRBJ1-1	TRBV7-2	NA	NA	TGTGCCAGCAGCTTATTGCAGGCCGCAGACACTGAAGCTTTCTTT	CASSLLQAADTEAFF
TRBJ2-3	TRBV5-1	TRBD2	many	TGCGCCAGCAGTACAGGGACTAGCGGGGCATATACGCAGTATTTT	CASSTGTSGAYTQYF
TRBJ2-6	TRBV10-3	NA	few	TGTGCCATCAGTGAGTCACGGGTCTCTGGGGCCAACGTCCTGACTTTC	CAISESRVSGANVLTF
TRBJ2-5	TRBV20-1	TRBD2	NA	TGCAGTGCTGGAACCGGGGGGGCCCAAGAGACCCAGTACTTC	CSAGTGGAQETQYF
TRBJ1-5	TRBV27	NA	NA	TGTGCCAGCAGTTTAACCCGGGACAATCATCAGCCCCAGCATTTT	CASSLTRDNHQPQHF
TRBJ2-1	TRBV20-1	NA	many	TGCAGTGCTGGGCCGGGACGGGACTACAATGAGCAGTTCTTC	CSAGPGRDYNEQFF
TRBJ1-2	TRBV20-1	TRBD1	NA	TGCAGTGCTAGAAAGGGGGCTGATGGCTACACCTTC	CSARKGADGYTF
TRBJ2-1	TRBV5-1	TRBD2	NA	TGCGCCAGCAGCACCGGACTAGCGGGGGCCTACAATGAGCAGTTCTTC	CASSTGLAGAYNEQFF
TRBJ1-5	TRBV6-6	NA	many	TGTGCCAGCAGTTACTCGGACCAGCCCCAGCATTTT	CASSYSDQPQHF
TRBJ2-2	TRBV15	TRBD1	NA	TGTGCCACCAGCAGAGATGCTAGAGGACAGGGCTTAGGGACCGGGGAGCTGTTTTTT	CATSRDARGQGLGTGELFF
TRBJ2-7	TRBV2	TRBD1	NA	TGTGCCAGCTCGCCGGGGACAGGGGTTTCCCGTGGGCAGTACTTC	CASSPGTGVSRGQYF
TRBJ2-3	TRBV7-9	NA	NA	TGTGCCAGCAGTTCTGACCTTAGAAGAACAGATACGCAGTATTTT	CASSSDLRRTDTQYF
TRBJ2-2	TRBV12-3/TRBV12-4	NA	many	TGTGCCAGCAGTTCTCAGTTGGCGAACACCGGGGAGCTGTTTTTT	CASSSQLANTGELFF
TRBJ1-1	TRBV25-1	NA	few	TGTGCCAGCCATCATCGGGGGGGAGCTTTCTTT	CASHHRGGAFF
TRBJ1-1	TRBV6-1	NA	NA	TGTGCCAGCAGTGATTGGGGCACTGAAGCTTTCTTT	CASSDWGTEAFF
TRBJ2-1	TRBV10-3	TRBD2	NA	TGTGCCATCAGTGAGTCGCCTAGCGGTAGGAATGAGCAGTTCTTC	CAISESPSGRNEQFF
TRBJ2-7	TRBV7-7	TRBD1	few	TGTGCCAGCAGCTTAGGGACAGGAATCGGGGAGCAGTACTTC	CASSLGTGIGEQYF
TRBJ2-7	TRBV10-3	TRBD2	few	TGTGCCACCCGGACTAGCGGGTCCCACGAGCAGTACTTC	CATRTSGSHEQYF
TRBJ2-5	TRBV9	NA	NA	TGTGCCAGCAGCGTATCAGGGTATGAGACCCAGTACTTC	CASSVSGYETQYF
TRBJ2-3	TRBV27	TRBD2	few	TGTGCCAGCAGTTTTGGGAGGAGCGGGGCTTCGTCAGATACGCAGTATTTT	CASSFGRSGASSDTQYF
TRBJ2-1	TRBV12-3/TRBV12-4	NA	few	TGTGCCAGCAGCCCCGTCCCCCTTAGAGTCCGTGAGCAGTTCTTC	CASSPVPLRVREQFF
TRBJ2-3	TRBV7-3	NA	NA	TGTGCCAGCAGTTATACAGCCGGCGGCACAGATACGCAGTATTTT	CASSYTAGGTDTQYF